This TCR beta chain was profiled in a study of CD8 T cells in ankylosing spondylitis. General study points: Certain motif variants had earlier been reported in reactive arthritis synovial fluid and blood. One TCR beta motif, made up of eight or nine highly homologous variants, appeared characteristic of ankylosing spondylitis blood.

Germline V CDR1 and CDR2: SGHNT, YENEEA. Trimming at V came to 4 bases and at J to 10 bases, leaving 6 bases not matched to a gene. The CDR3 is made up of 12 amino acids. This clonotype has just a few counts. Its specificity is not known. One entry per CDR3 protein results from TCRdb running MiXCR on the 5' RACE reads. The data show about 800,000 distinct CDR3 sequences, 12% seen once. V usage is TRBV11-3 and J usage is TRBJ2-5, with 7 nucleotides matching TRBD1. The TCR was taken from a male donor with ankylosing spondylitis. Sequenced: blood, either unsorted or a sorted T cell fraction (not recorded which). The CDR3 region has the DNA TGTGCCAGCAGCTCACAACAGGGGAACCAGTACTTC. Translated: CASSSQQGNQYF.